Sequencing of this T cell receptor (beta chain) was carried out in a study of blood T cell repertoires in COVID-19. The wider study: The analysed material was cDNA or gDNA that came from T cells, B-cell-depleted T cells, or PBMCs.

The V gene lost 3 bases and the J gene lost 6 bases, with 15 bases spanning the gap. The germline gives CDR1 GTSNPN, CDR2 SVGIG (reference sequence). The CDR3 sequence is 14 residues long. Under the authors' procedure: Estimated nucleated cell counts came from reference gene primer amplification. The protocol was immunoSEQ multiplex PCR, while the TCRdb copy is restricted to in-frame clones and leaves out a portion. V, J and clone size are those of that table, while D and trimming were read from the DNA. The table lists about 290,000 clones, roughly 89% of them singletons. This clone was found once. Cohort 3 donors were reported recovered after two negative PCRs, clearance, or symptom resolution.

The sequenced material came from PBMCs or T cells enriched from blood (not recorded which). The TCR was taken from a woman aged 40-49 years who had recovered from COVID-19. The chain combines TRBV30 with TRBJ2-1; a weak D match, TRBD2 (6 bases). CDR3 sequence reads: CAWRKLDYTNEQFF. CDR3 sequence (DNA): TGTGCCTGGAGGAAGTTGGACTACACCAATGAGCAGTTCTTC.